The source of this T cell receptor beta chain is a study of blood T cell repertoires in COVID-19. J was trimmed by 11 bases and V by 4 bases; bases with no gene match: 19. The CDR3 is 16 amino acids. Looked up from germline, CDR1 is PRHDT and CDR2 is FYEKMQ (reference sequence). Sequencing was performed with immunoSEQ multiplex PCR; in TCRdb, only in-frame clones are kept and a portion is missing. The data show 99,000 or so clones, approximately 91% seen once. The rearrangement joins TRBV13 to TRBJ1-1, with TRBD1 matching over 7 bases. The sequenced sample consisted of peripheral blood. The clonotype was recovered from a human donor in a cohort sampled during active COVID-19. The CDR3 sequence is CASSSSRTGSGIYAFF. The CDR3 DNA is TGTGCCAGCAGCTCATCCCGGACAGGATCGGGGATTTATGCTTTCTTT.